Listed below are T cell receptor beta chains from one sample, sequenced in a study of control samples from healthy donors and cancer patients. Libraries were prepared by immunoSEQ multiplex PCR; TCRdb keeps only in-frame clonotypes and omits some of them. The sample holds some 130,000 clones, more than 80% seen once. The sample consisted of blood. Every receptor here comes from a man younger than 35 in good health. CDR3s include the opening cysteine and the closing phenylalanine or tryptophan. The order of the fields is J gene, V gene, clone size, D gene, CDR3 protein, CDR3 DNA. D genes are given only for firm matches. Not all rows give a size; the values are once, few, many and, for expanded clones, a class.

J gene: TRBJ2-3
V gene: TRBV4-2
clone size: once
D gene: NA
CDR3 protein: CASSQESTDTQYF
CDR3 DNA: TGTGCCAGCAGCCAAGAGAGCACAGATACGCAGTATTTT

J gene: TRBJ2-2
V gene: TRBV2
clone size: NA
D gene: TRBD2
CDR3 protein: CASSAGTSENTGELFF
CDR3 DNA: TGTGCCAGCAGTGCCGGGACTAGCGAGAACACCGGGGAGCTGTTTTTT

J gene: TRBJ1-1
V gene: TRBV5-1
clone size: NA
D gene: NA
CDR3 protein: CASSLADGGANTEAFF
CDR3 DNA: TGCGCCAGCAGCTTGGCCGACGGTGGTGCGAACACTGAAGCTTTCTTT

J gene: TRBJ2-3
V gene: TRBV7-2
clone size: NA
D gene: TRBD2
CDR3 protein: CASSLEGGGVPDTQYF
CDR3 DNA: TGTGCCAGCAGCTTAGAGGGCGGGGGGGTCCCAGATACGCAGTATTTT

J gene: TRBJ1-5
V gene: TRBV2
clone size: NA
D gene: NA
CDR3 protein: CASSDEGGQPQHF
CDR3 DNA: TGTGCCAGCAGTGATGAGGGGGGCCAGCCCCAGCATTTT

J gene: TRBJ2-5
V gene: TRBV18
clone size: NA
D gene: NA
CDR3 protein: CASSPRDQETQYF
CDR3 DNA: TGTGCCAGCTCACCACGGGACCAAGAGACCCAGTACTTC

J gene: TRBJ2-3
V gene: TRBV14
clone size: NA
D gene: NA
CDR3 protein: CASSQIRDTQYF
CDR3 DNA: TGTGCCAGCAGCCAAATCCGGGATACGCAGTATTTT

J gene: TRBJ1-2
V gene: TRBV7-8
clone size: NA
D gene: NA
CDR3 protein: CASSFLGGYTF
CDR3 DNA: TGTGCCAGCAGCTTTTTGGGCGGCTACACCTTC

J gene: TRBJ2-1
V gene: TRBV24-1
clone size: NA
D gene: TRBD2
CDR3 protein: CATSDAAGLAYNEQFF
CDR3 DNA: TGTGCCACCAGTGATGCCGCGGGACTAGCCTACAATGAGCAGTTCTTC

J gene: TRBJ2-1
V gene: TRBV28
clone size: NA
D gene: NA
CDR3 protein: CASSPPGPYNEQFF
CDR3 DNA: TGTGCCAGCAGCCCCCCCGGGCCCTACAATGAGCAGTTCTTC

J gene: TRBJ2-1
V gene: TRBV30
clone size: NA
D gene: TRBD2
CDR3 protein: CAWSLAGGTLGEQFF
CDR3 DNA: TGTGCCTGGAGTTTAGCGGGTGGTACCTTGGGTGAGCAGTTCTTC

J gene: TRBJ2-1
V gene: TRBV19
clone size: NA
D gene: NA
CDR3 protein: CASSMIATHNEQFF
CDR3 DNA: TGTGCCAGTAGTATGATAGCGACCCACAATGAGCAGTTCTTC

J gene: TRBJ2-5
V gene: TRBV12-3/TRBV12-4
clone size: NA
D gene: NA
CDR3 protein: CASSFGETQYF
CDR3 DNA: TGTGCCAGCAGTTTTGGGGAGACCCAGTACTTC

J gene: TRBJ2-1
V gene: TRBV9
clone size: once
D gene: NA
CDR3 protein: CASSVARGSYNEQFF
CDR3 DNA: TGTGCCAGCAGCGTGGCCAGGGGCTCCTACAATGAGCAGTTCTTC

J gene: TRBJ1-6
V gene: TRBV27
clone size: NA
D gene: NA
CDR3 protein: CASSWGGGNSPLHF
CDR3 DNA: TGTGCCAGCAGTTGGGGCGGAGGGAATTCACCCCTCCACTTT

J gene: TRBJ2-1
V gene: TRBV12-2
clone size: NA
D gene: NA
CDR3 protein: CASRLGRTGATLTSGKNSYNEQFF
CDR3 DNA: TGTGCAAGTCGCTTAGGGCGGACAGGGGCAACATTGACTAGCGGGAAGAACTCCTACAATGAGCAGTTCTTC

J gene: TRBJ1-1
V gene: TRBV9
clone size: NA
D gene: NA
CDR3 protein: CASSVDGGTEAFF
CDR3 DNA: TGTGCCAGCAGCGTAGACGGGGGCACTGAAGCTTTCTTT

J gene: TRBJ1-5
V gene: TRBV6-1
clone size: NA
D gene: TRBD1
CDR3 protein: CASSEARQGAHQPQHF
CDR3 DNA: TGTGCCAGCAGTGAAGCTCGGCAGGGGGCACACCAGCCCCAGCATTTT

J gene: TRBJ2-4
V gene: TRBV28
clone size: NA
D gene: NA
CDR3 protein: CASGGSGNIQYF
CDR3 DNA: TGTGCCAGCGGAGGGTCGGGAAACATTCAGTACTTC

J gene: TRBJ1-2
V gene: TRBV4-3
clone size: NA
D gene: NA
CDR3 protein: CASSQSSNSNYGYTF
CDR3 DNA: TGCGCCAGCAGCCAATCCAGCAATTCTAACTATGGCTACACCTTC

J gene: TRBJ1-5
V gene: TRBV19
clone size: NA
D gene: NA
CDR3 protein: CASSIGRGGNQPQHF
CDR3 DNA: TGTGCCAGTAGTATTGGAAGGGGAGGCAATCAGCCCCAGCATTTT

J gene: TRBJ1-5
V gene: TRBV14
clone size: NA
D gene: TRBD1
CDR3 protein: CASRFGQGASAGNQPQHF
CDR3 DNA: TGTGCCAGCAGGTTTGGACAGGGGGCTAGTGCCGGCAATCAGCCCCAGCATTTT

J gene: TRBJ1-6
V gene: TRBV2
clone size: NA
D gene: TRBD1
CDR3 protein: CASSDPAPGGGSPLHF
CDR3 DNA: TGTGCCAGCAGTGACCCAGCGCCAGGGGGCGGTTCACCCCTCCACTTT

J gene: TRBJ1-3
V gene: TRBV7-2
clone size: NA
D gene: NA
CDR3 protein: CASSRRGVSSGNTIYF
CDR3 DNA: TGTGCCAGCAGCCGTCGGGGCGTCAGCTCTGGAAACACCATATATTTT

J gene: TRBJ1-2
V gene: TRBV5-1
clone size: few
D gene: NA
CDR3 protein: CASARSYPTNYGYTF
CDR3 DNA: TGCGCCAGCGCACGAAGTTACCCCACTAACTATGGCTACACCTTC

J gene: TRBJ1-3
V gene: TRBV25-1
clone size: NA
D gene: NA
CDR3 protein: CASRVQGPGNTIYF
CDR3 DNA: TGTGCCAGCAGAGTTCAGGGCCCTGGAAACACCATATATTTT

J gene: TRBJ1-1
V gene: TRBV24-1
clone size: NA
D gene: NA
CDR3 protein: CATSDSGAVFAEAFF
CDR3 DNA: TGTGCCACCAGTGATTCGGGGGCCGTCTTCGCTGAAGCTTTCTTT

J gene: TRBJ1-3
V gene: TRBV11-3
clone size: NA
D gene: NA
CDR3 protein: CASSPTPGTIYF
CDR3 DNA: TGTGCCAGCAGCCCAACCCCGGGGACCATATATTTT

J gene: TRBJ2-2
V gene: TRBV20-1
clone size: NA
D gene: NA
CDR3 protein: CSASHYHDSANTGELFF
CDR3 DNA: TGCAGTGCTAGTCACTACCATGACAGTGCGAACACCGGGGAGCTGTTTTTT

J gene: TRBJ2-5
V gene: TRBV2
clone size: NA
D gene: TRBD2
CDR3 protein: CASSGRAGGQETQYF
CDR3 DNA: TGTGCCAGCAGTGGCAGAGCGGGGGGGCAGGAGACCCAGTACTTC

J gene: TRBJ2-3
V gene: TRBV10-3
clone size: NA
D gene: TRBD1
CDR3 protein: CAISEWTGLPTDTQYF
CDR3 DNA: TGTGCCATCAGTGAATGGACAGGGTTACCCACAGATACGCAGTATTTT

J gene: TRBJ1-2
V gene: TRBV19
clone size: NA
D gene: TRBD1
CDR3 protein: CASSVDRGSYYGYTF
CDR3 DNA: TGTGCCAGTAGTGTGGACAGGGGCTCCTACTATGGCTACACCTTC

J gene: TRBJ2-3
V gene: TRBV4-1
clone size: NA
D gene: NA
CDR3 protein: CASRGRDTQYF
CDR3 DNA: TGCGCCAGCCGAGGGAGGGATACGCAGTATTTT

J gene: TRBJ1-2
V gene: TRBV5-1
clone size: NA
D gene: TRBD1
CDR3 protein: CASSLSRDRVNYGYTF
CDR3 DNA: TGCGCCAGCAGCCTATCCCGGGACAGGGTTAACTATGGCTACACCTTC

J gene: TRBJ1-3
V gene: TRBV12-3/TRBV12-4
clone size: NA
D gene: NA
CDR3 protein: CASSFDIGNTIYF
CDR3 DNA: TGTGCCAGCAGTTTTGACATTGGAAACACCATATATTTT

J gene: TRBJ2-3
V gene: TRBV9
clone size: few
D gene: NA
CDR3 protein: CASSVEPEARDTQYF
CDR3 DNA: TGTGCCAGCAGCGTAGAACCCGAGGCCAGGGATACGCAGTATTTT

J gene: TRBJ2-5
V gene: TRBV4-3
clone size: NA
D gene: NA
CDR3 protein: CASSQAFTAQETQYF
CDR3 DNA: TGCGCCAGCAGCCAAGCTTTTACTGCACAAGAGACCCAGTACTTC

J gene: TRBJ1-4
V gene: TRBV27
clone size: NA
D gene: NA
CDR3 protein: CASSLMGREELFF
CDR3 DNA: TGTGCCAGCAGTTTAATGGGTAGGGAGGAACTGTTTTTT

J gene: TRBJ1-1
V gene: TRBV5-4
clone size: few
D gene: NA
CDR3 protein: CASSFSGMNTEAFF
CDR3 DNA: TGTGCCAGCAGCTTCTCAGGGATGAACACTGAAGCTTTCTTT

J gene: TRBJ2-5
V gene: TRBV18
clone size: once
D gene: TRBD1
CDR3 protein: CASSLTTGPETQYF
CDR3 DNA: TGTGCCAGCTCACTTACGACAGGGCCGGAGACCCAGTACTTC

J gene: TRBJ2-3
V gene: TRBV4-1
clone size: NA
D gene: NA
CDR3 protein: CASSHPGNTYTDTQYF
CDR3 DNA: TGCGCCAGCAGCCACCCGGGGAACACTTACACAGATACGCAGTATTTT

J gene: TRBJ2-1
V gene: TRBV27
clone size: NA
D gene: TRBD1
CDR3 protein: CASSFGTGDYNEQFF
CDR3 DNA: TGTGCCAGCAGTTTTGGGACAGGAGATTACAATGAGCAGTTCTTC